Shown below are 21 T cell receptor beta chains from a single sample sequenced in a study of T cell responses to AZD1222 COVID-19 vaccine. Using immunoSEQ multiplex PCR, the repertoire was profiled, and TCRdb retains in-frame clones only, with some absent. The data hold about 160,000 clones, with 88% observed a single time. Sequencing was performed on peripheral blood, taken on day 0 of AZD1222 vaccination. The receptors were sampled from an adult in good health.

The V gene is TRBV27, the J gene TRBJ1-5; no clear D gene. Trimming left V 6 bases short and J 5 bases short, with 17 bases between. This CDR3 region has 15 residues. Germline values: CDR1 MNHEY, CDR2 SMNVEV (reference sequence). The CDR3 here is CASRAERLGYQPQHF. In DNA, the CDR3 is TGTGCCAGCAGGGCCGAAAGGTTGGGGTATCAGCCCCAGCATTTT.

The V call is TRBV4-1, the J call TRBJ2-1; 10 bases are shared with TRBD2. Germline V CDR1 and CDR2: MGHRA, YSYEKL. Trimming cost V 4 bases and J 7 bases; bases outside gene matches: 7. CDR3 length: 15 amino acids. CDR3 coding DNA: TGCGCCAGCAGCCCGGGACTAGCGACTCCGAATGAGCAGTTCTTC. Its translation is CASSPGLATPNEQFF.

This clone was seen a single time. This chain uses TRBV7-9 with TRBJ1-5; no clear D. Trimming removed 9 bases at V and 5 bases at J, with 11 bases between. Per the germline V gene, CDR1 is SEHNR and CDR2 is FQNEAQ (reference sequence). This CDR3 comprises 12 residues. The CDR3 coding sequence is TGTGCCAGTAACATTCAGGATCAGCCCCAGCATTTT. It yields the protein CASNIQDQPQHF. Variable domain in full (rest from reference TRBV7-9 and TRBJ1-5): DTGVSQNPRHKITKRGQNVTFRCDPISEHNRLYWYRQTLGQGPEFLTYFQNEAQLEKSRLLSDRFSAERPKGSFSTLEIQRTEQGDSAMYLCASNIQDQPQHFGDGTRLSIL.

The chain recombines TRBV6-1 with TRBJ2-3; 14 bases agree with TRBD2. CDR1 is MNHNS and CDR2 is SASEGT in the germline V gene. The trim removed 4 bases at V and 3 bases at J, leaving 3 bases unmatched. The CDR3 length is 16 residues. The CDR3 spells CASSGLAGGTTDTQYF. CDR3 DNA: TGTGCCAGCAGTGGACTAGCGGGGGGGACGACAGATACGCAGTATTTT.

Only one count was recorded for this clone. V is TRBV6-2 or TRBV6-3 and J is TRBJ2-7; D gene uncertain. Trimming left V 5 bases short and J 7 bases short, with 12 bases between. CDR3 length equals 12 residues. Per the germline V gene, CDR1 is MNHEY and CDR2 is SVGEGT. The CDR3 DNA follows: TGTGCCAGCAGTCTACCTGTCGGGGAGCAGTACTTC. Translated: CASSLPVGEQYF.

This sequence joins TRBV30 and TRBJ1-3; 7 positions match TRBD1. The CDR3 extends over 14 amino acids. The germline CDR1 and CDR2 sequences are GTSNPN and SVGIG (reference sequence). With 1 base clipped from V and 4 bases from J, the junction kept 4 bases outside the gene matches. The CDR3 loop reads CAWSGGGQGNTIYF. DNA of the CDR3: TGTGCCTGGAGTGGGGGGGGACAGGGAAACACCATATATTTT.

V usage is TRBV4-2 and J usage is TRBJ1-6; D not certain. The germline gives CDR1 LGHNA, CDR2 YNFKEQ. V was pared by 0 bases and J by 6 bases, with 12 bases between. This CDR3 comprises 16 residues. The CDR3, as DNA: TGTGCCAGCAGCCAAGAGGTCGGTAATGGTAATTCACCCCTCCACTTT. Protein product: CASSQEVGNGNSPLHF.

V usage is TRBV28 and J usage is TRBJ2-7, with unresolved D. Germline assignment: CDR1 MDHEN and CDR2 SYDVKM. The length of the CDR3 is 14 residues. V was shortened by 8 bases and J by 2 bases, with 16 bases between the two germline ends. The CDR3 loop is CASHSPGRPYEQYF. In DNA, the CDR3 is TGTGCCAGCCACTCCCCCGGCAGACCCTACGAGCAGTACTTC.

The V call is TRBV7-9, the J call TRBJ2-2; no clear D gene. The CDR3 consists of 19 residues. V lost 4 bases and J 2 bases, leaving 23 bases between the germline ends. In germline, CDR1 is SEHNR, CDR2 FQNEAQ (reference sequence). The CDR3: CASSSPSGRRKPNTGELFF. The CDR3 DNA reads TGTGCCAGCAGCTCGCCCTCTGGCAGACGGAAACCCAACACCGGGGAGCTGTTTTTT.

The rearrangement uses TRBV5-1 and TRBJ2-5, with a weak D call TRBD1 (5 bases). CDR3 length equals 15 residues. Looked up from germline, CDR1 is SGHRS and CDR2 is YFSETQ. V lost 4 bases and J lost 4, with 17 bases in between. CDR3 amino acids: CASSSSAGLGETQYF. The DNA for the CDR3 is TGCGCCAGCAGCAGCTCCGCAGGGCTTGGAGAGACCCAGTACTTC.

The chain has TRBV11-3 and TRBJ1-1; D gene ambiguous. This CDR3 comprises 13 residues. The V gene's germline CDR1 is SGHNT and CDR2 YENEEA. V was clipped by 6 bases and J by 1 base, with 9 bases between them. For the CDR3, the DNA is TGTGCCAGCAGTATCTCCTCGAACACTGAAGCTTTCTTT. Encoded protein: CASSISSNTEAFF.

This chain uses TRBV9 with TRBJ2-2, with D possibly TRBD1 on 6 matching bases. Trimming cost V 7 bases and J 0 bases, with 10 bases left between them. CDR1 and CDR2 (germline): SGDLS, YYNGEE. This CDR3 region has 14 residues. CDR3: CASRDTTNTGELFF. CDR3 sequence (DNA): TGTGCCAGCCGGGACACTACGAACACCGGGGAGCTGTTTTTT.

CDR3 sequence reads: CASSSITRNEQFF. Here the CDR3 DNA reads TGTGCCAGCAGCTCAATCACTAGGAATGAGCAGTTCTTC. The chain joins TRBV7-8 to TRBJ2-1, with D possibly TRBD2 on 5 matching bases. Trimming left V 4 bases short and J 7 bases short, with 11 bases between. CDR1 and CDR2 (germline): SGHVS, FQNEAQ. The length of the CDR3 is 13 residues. Variable domain in full (rest from reference TRBV7-8 and TRBJ2-1): GAGVSQSPRYKVAKRGQDVALRCDPISGHVSLFWYQQALGQGPEFLTYFQNEAQLDKSGLPSDRFFAERPEGSVSTLKIQRTQQEDSAVYLCASSSITRNEQFFGPGTRLTVL.

Only a few counts were recorded for this clone. The genes are TRBV9 and TRBJ1-1; D unresolved. This CDR3 has 13 residues. Germline V gene sequence: CDR1 SGDLS, CDR2 YYNGEE. Trimming shortened V by 0 bases and J by 11 bases, and 14 bases separated the two germline ends. For the CDR3, the DNA is TGTGCCAGCAGCGTAGACGGGCGGGTTGCTGCTTTCTTT. Its translation is CASSVDGRVAAFF.

The rearrangement links TRBV3-1 (or the pseudogene TRBV3-2) to TRBJ2-7; D unclear. The CDR3 totals 13 residues. Germline V gene lookup returns CDR1 LGHDT and CDR2 YNNKEL (reference sequence). Trimming stripped 4 bases from V and 2 bases from J, with 9 bases between. Written as DNA, the CDR3 is TGTGCCAGCAGCCGAGCAGATCCCTACGAGCAGTACTTC. Its translation is CASSRADPYEQYF.

This clone was picked up one time. The genes are TRBV28 and TRBJ2-7; 7 bases fit TRBD1. The CDR3 is made up of 13 amino acids. The germline CDR1 and CDR2 sequences are MDHEN and SYDVKM. V shed 10 bases and J 5 bases; nucleotides not matched to a gene: 11. CDR3 in DNA: TGTGCCACCAGGGGGAAGGGGCTCGACGAGCAGTACTTC. This gives the protein CATRGKGLDEQYF. The full variable domain, rest sourced from reference TRBV28 and TRBJ2-7, is DVKVTQSSRYLVKRTGEKVFLECVQDMDHENMFWYRQDPGLGLRLIYFSYDVKMKEKGDIPEGYSVSREKKERFSLILESASTNQTSMYLCATRGKGLDEQYFGPGTRLTVT.

The chain carries TRBV29-1 and TRBJ1-4; maybe TRBD1 (5 bases). V was shortened by 5 bases and J by 8 bases, with 15 bases between the two germline ends. This CDR3 region has 13 residues. Germline values: CDR1 SQVTM, CDR2 ANQGSEA. CDR3 nucleotides: TGCAGCGTTTCATCGGCTGGGGGGGAAAAACTGTTTTTT. It specifies CSVSSAGGEKLFF.

The CDR3 reads CASSPGGSEKPQHF. CDR3 sequence (DNA): TGTGCCAGCAGTCCAGGGGGCTCGGAGAAGCCCCAGCATTTT. The rearrangement joins TRBV27 to TRBJ1-5; TRBD1 matches at 8 bases. The CDR3 loop spans 14 amino acids. Germline trimming cut 5 bases from V and 8 bases from J; bases unmatched to any gene: 8. CDR1 and CDR2 (germline): MNHEY, SMNVEV (reference sequence).

The count of this clone is one. The chain employs TRBV7-6 and TRBJ1-1, with 9 bases matching TRBD1. The CDR3 extends over 15 amino acids. V dropped 5 bases and J dropped 5; count of bases not matched to a gene: 9. Germline V gives CDR1 SGHVS, CDR2 FNYEAQ. Here the CDR3 reads CASSPAPDRGTEAFF. For the CDR3, the DNA is TGTGCCAGCAGCCCAGCCCCTGACAGGGGGACTGAAGCTTTCTTT. Combining the CDR3 with reference TRBV7-6 and TRBJ1-1 gives the whole variable domain GAGVSQSPRYKVTKRGQDVALRCDPISGHVSLYWYRQALGQGPEFLTYFNYEAQQDKSGLPNDRFSAERPEGSISTLTIQRTEQRDSAMYRCASSPAPDRGTEAFFGQGTRLTVV.

The CDR3 DNA reads as TGTGCCAGCAGCCCTAACCATGGACTCTCTAACGGTTACGAGCAGTACTTC. It codes for CASSPNHGLSNGYEQYF. The rearrangement uses TRBV7-9 and TRBJ2-7, with D possibly matching TRBD2 (5 bases). In germline, CDR1 is SEHNR, CDR2 FQNEAQ (reference sequence). CDR3 length: 17 residues. V lost 5 bases and J 4 bases, leaving 24 bases between the germline ends.

The chain carries TRBV28 and TRBJ2-4; D is perhaps TRBD1 (6 bases). The CDR3 sequence is 13 residues long. Germline assignment: CDR1 MDHEN and CDR2 SYDVKM. V was pared by 2 bases and J by 7 bases, with 9 bases between. CDR3 DNA: TGTGCCAGCAGTTTAGCTACAGGGAACATTCAGTACTTC. This encodes CASSLATGNIQYF.